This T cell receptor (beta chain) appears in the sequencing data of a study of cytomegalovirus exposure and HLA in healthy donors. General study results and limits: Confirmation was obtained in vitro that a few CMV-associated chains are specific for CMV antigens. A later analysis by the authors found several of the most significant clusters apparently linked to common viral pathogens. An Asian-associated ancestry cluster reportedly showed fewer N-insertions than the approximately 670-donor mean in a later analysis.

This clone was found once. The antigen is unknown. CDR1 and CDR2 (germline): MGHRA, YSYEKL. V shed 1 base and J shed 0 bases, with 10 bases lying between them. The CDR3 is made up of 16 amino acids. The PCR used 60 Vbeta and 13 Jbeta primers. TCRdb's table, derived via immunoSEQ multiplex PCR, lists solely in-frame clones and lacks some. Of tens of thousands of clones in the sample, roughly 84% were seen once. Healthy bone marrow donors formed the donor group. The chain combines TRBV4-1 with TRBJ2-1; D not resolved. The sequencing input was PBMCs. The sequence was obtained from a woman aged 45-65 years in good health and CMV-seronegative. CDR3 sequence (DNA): TGCGCCAGCAGCCAAGCGACATACCTCTCCTACAATGAGCAGTTCTTC. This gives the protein CASSQATYLSYNEQFF.